The sequence of this TCR beta chain was determined in a study of OX40 agonist ivuxolimab in advanced cancers. General study results and limits: Those patients achieving a partial response at 0.1-3.0 mg/kg showed among the lowest clonal expansion. More expanded clones were found, on average, in CD8+ than in CD4+ T cells.

From germline, CDR1 is MNHEY and CDR2 SVGAGI. The V segment lost 4 bases and the J segment 6 bases; nucleotides outside the gene matches: 7. The CDR3 totals 16 residues. Here immunoSEQ multiplex PCR was the method, and the copy in TCRdb shows in-frame clones only, minus some. The sample yields 45,000 or so clones, around three quarters seen once. Regarding this clone: Its antigen remains unidentified.

The genes are TRBV6-5 and TRBJ2-1, with TRBD2 matching over 12 bases. The sequencing here drew on CD4+ or CD8+ T cells sorted from blood, taken in a trial of the OX40 agonist ivuxolimab. This receptor was taken from an adult with an advanced solid tumor such as melanoma, head and neck, liver or kidney cancer. This chain's CDR3 is CASSSTSGRSVNEQFF. The CDR3 bases are TGTGCCAGCAGTTCGACTAGCGGGAGATCTGTCAATGAGCAGTTCTTC.